Included here is one T cell receptor beta chain sequence, with context. Its antigen is still unknown. This record comes from a study of cytomegalovirus exposure and HLA in healthy donors. Study as a whole: In a later analysis, the roughly 120 validation repertoires were reported to have used the same platform as the 550 to 850 first-cohort repertoires.

Study conclusions and caveats: In vitro checks showed that a few CMV-associated chains really do target CMV antigens. The study put about 180 TCR beta chains on its list as cytomegalovirus-associated.

The donors were part of the 120-subject validation cohort, which stood apart from the approximately 670-subject first cohort. TCRdb's copy holds only in-frame clones and misses some; the assay was immunoSEQ multiplex PCR. The sample lists about 83,000 clones, about 96% occurring once. Sequences were obtained from PBMCs. This TCR was sampled from a woman in her late teens or twenties in good health and CMV-seronegative.

The CDR3 is CASSPSRDSSNQPQHF. In nucleotides, the CDR3 is TGTGCCAGCTCCCCATCCCGGGACAGTAGCAATCAGCCCCAGCATTTT. The chain is built from TRBV18 and TRBJ1-5; 7 bases match TRBD1. Germline V gene lookup returns CDR1 KGHSH and CDR2 LQKENI. V lost 6 bases to trimming and J lost 0 bases; unmatched junction nucleotides: 8. The CDR3 covers 16 residues.